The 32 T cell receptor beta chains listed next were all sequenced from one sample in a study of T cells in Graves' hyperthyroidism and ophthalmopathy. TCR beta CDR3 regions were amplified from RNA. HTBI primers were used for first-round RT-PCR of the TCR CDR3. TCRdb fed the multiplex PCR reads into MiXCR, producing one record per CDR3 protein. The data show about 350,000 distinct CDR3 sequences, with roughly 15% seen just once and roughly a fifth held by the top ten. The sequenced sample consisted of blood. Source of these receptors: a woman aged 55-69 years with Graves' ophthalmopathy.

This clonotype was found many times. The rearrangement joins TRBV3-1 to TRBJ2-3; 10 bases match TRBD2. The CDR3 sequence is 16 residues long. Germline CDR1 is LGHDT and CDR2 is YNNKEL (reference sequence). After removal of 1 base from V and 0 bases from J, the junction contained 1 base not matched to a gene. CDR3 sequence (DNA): TGTGCCAGCAGCCAAGGGACTAGCGGAAGCACAGATACGCAGTATTTT. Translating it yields CASSQGTSGSTDTQYF.

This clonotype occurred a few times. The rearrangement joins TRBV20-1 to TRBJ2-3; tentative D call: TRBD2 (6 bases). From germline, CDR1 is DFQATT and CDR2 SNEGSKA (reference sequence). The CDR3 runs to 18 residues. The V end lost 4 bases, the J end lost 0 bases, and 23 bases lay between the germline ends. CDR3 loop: CSAMLLNGSHWSTDTQYF. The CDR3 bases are TGCAGTGCTATGTTGTTGAACGGGAGCCACTGGAGCACAGATACGCAGTATTTT.

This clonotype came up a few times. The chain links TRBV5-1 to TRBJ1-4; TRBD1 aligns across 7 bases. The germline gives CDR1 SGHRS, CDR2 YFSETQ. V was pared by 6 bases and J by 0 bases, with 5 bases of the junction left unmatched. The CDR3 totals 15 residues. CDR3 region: CASMRQGSTNEKLFF. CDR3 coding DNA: TGCGCCAGCATGAGACAGGGATCAACTAATGAAAAACTGTTTTTT.

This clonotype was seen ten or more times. This chain's CDR3 is CASSLGRGPWNIQYF. In nucleotides, the CDR3 is TGTGCCAGCAGCTTAGGCAGGGGGCCGTGGAACATTCAGTACTTC. The V call is TRBV11-2, the J call TRBJ2-4; 8 bases fit TRBD1. The junction had 6 bases not matched to a gene; V was cut back by 1 base and J by 7 bases. Germline loops: CDR1 SGHAT, CDR2 FQNNGV. The CDR3 sequence is 15 residues long.

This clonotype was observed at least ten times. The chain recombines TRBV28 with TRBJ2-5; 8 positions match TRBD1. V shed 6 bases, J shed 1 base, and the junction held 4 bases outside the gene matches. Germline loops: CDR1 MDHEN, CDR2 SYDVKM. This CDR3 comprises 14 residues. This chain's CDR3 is CASSKDRVQETQYF. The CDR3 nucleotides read TGTGCCAGCAGCAAGGACAGGGTCCAAGAGACCCAGTACTTC.

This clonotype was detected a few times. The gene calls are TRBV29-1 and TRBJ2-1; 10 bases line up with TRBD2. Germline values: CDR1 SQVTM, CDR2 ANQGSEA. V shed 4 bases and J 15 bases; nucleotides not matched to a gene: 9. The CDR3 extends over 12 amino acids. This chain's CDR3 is CSVVRSSGSWFF. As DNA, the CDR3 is TGCAGCGTTGTGAGGTCTAGCGGGAGTTGGTTCTTC.

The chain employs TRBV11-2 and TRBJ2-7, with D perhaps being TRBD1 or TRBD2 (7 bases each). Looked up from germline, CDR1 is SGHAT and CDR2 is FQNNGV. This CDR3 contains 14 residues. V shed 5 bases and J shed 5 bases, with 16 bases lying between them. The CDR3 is CASSGRQGGNEQYF. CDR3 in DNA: TGTGCCAGCAGCGGGAGACAGGGAGGGAACGAGCAGTACTTC. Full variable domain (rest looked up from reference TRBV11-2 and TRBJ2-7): EAGVAQSPRYKIIEKRQSVAFWCNPISGHATLYWYQQILGQGPKLLIQFQNNGVVDDSQLPKDRFSAERLKGVDSTLKIQPAKLEDSAVYLCASSGRQGGNEQYFGPGTRLTVT.

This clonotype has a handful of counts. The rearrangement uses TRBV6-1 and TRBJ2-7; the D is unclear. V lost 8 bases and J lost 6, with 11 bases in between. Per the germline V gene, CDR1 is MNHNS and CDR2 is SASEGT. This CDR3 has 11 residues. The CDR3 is CASAQSGEQYF. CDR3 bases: TGTGCCAGCGCCCAGTCTGGCGAGCAGTACTTC.

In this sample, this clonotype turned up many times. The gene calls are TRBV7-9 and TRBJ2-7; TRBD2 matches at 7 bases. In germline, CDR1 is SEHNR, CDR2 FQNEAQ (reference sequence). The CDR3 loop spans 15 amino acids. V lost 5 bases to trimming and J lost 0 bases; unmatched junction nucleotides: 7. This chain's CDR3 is CASSLRTRSSYEQYF. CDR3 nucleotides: TGTGCCAGCAGCCTCCGGACTAGGAGCTCCTACGAGCAGTACTTC. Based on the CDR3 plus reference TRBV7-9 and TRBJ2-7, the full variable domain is DTGVSQNPRHKITKRGQNVTFRCDPISEHNRLYWYRQTLGQGPEFLTYFQNEAQLEKSRLLSDRFSAERPKGSFSTLEIQRTEQGDSAMYLCASSLRTRSSYEQYFGPGTRLTVT.

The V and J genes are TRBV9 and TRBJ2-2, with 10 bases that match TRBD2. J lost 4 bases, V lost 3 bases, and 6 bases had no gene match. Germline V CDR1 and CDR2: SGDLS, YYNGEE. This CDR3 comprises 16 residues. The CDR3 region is CASSALLAGGTGELFF. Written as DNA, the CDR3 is TGTGCCAGCAGCGCCCTCTTAGCGGGAGGCACCGGGGAGCTGTTTTTT.

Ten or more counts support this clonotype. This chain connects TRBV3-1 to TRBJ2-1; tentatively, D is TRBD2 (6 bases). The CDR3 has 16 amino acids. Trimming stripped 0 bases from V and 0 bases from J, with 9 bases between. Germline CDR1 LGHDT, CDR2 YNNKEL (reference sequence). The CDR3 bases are TGTGCCAGCAGCCAAGATTCCGGGAGCTCCTACAATGAGCAGTTCTTC. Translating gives CASSQDSGSSYNEQFF.

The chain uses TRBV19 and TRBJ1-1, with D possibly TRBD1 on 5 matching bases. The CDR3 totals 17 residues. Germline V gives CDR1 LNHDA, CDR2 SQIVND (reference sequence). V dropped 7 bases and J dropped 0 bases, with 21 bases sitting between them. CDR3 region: CASTKAYRSAMNTEAFF. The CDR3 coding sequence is TGTGCCAGTACCAAAGCTTACAGGAGTGCCATGAACACTGAAGCTTTCTTT.

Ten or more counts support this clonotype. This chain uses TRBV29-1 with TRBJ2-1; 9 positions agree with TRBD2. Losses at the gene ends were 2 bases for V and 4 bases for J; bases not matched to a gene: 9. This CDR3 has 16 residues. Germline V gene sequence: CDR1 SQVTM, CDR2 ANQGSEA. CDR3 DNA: TGCAGCGTTGAATTGGGTGGCGGGAGGGCTTACAATGAGCAGTTCTTC. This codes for CSVELGGGRAYNEQFF.

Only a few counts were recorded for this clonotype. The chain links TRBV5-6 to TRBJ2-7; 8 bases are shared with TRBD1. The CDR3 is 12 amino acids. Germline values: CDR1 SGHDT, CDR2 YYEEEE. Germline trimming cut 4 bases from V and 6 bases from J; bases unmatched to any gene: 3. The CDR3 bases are TGTGCCAGCAGCGCAGGACAGGGCGAGCAGTACTTC. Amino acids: CASSAGQGEQYF. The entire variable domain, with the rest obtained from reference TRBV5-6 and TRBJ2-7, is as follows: DAGVTQSPTHLIKTRGQQVTLRCSPKSGHDTVSWYQQALGQGPQFIFQYYEEEERQRGNFPDRFSGHQFPNYSSELNVNALLLGDSALYLCASSAGQGEQYFGPGTRLTVT.

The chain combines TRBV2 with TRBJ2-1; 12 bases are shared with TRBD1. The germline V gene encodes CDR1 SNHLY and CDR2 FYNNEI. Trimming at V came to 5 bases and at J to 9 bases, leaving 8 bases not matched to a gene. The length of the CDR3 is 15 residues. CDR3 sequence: CASSSPGQGAGEQFF. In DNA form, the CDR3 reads TGTGCCAGCAGTTCACCGGGACAGGGGGCTGGTGAGCAGTTCTTC.

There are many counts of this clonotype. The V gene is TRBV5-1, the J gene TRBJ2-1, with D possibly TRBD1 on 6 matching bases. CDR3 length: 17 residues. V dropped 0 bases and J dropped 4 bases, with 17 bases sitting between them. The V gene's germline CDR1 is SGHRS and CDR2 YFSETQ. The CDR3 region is CASSLAYTGLTYNEQFF. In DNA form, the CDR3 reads TGCGCCAGCAGCTTGGCTTATACAGGGTTGACATACAATGAGCAGTTCTTC.

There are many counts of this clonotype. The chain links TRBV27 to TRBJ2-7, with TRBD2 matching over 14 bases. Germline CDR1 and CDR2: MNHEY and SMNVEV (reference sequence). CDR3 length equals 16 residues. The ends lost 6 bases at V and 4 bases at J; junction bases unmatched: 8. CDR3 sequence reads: CASSMGLAGAGYEQYF. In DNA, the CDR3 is TGTGCCAGCAGCATGGGACTAGCGGGAGCGGGTTACGAGCAGTACTTC.

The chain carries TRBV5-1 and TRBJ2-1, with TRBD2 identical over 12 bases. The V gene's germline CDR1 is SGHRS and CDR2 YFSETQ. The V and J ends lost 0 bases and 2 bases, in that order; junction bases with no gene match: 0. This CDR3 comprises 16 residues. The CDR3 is CASSLASGGAYNEQFF. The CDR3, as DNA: TGCGCCAGCAGCTTGGCTAGCGGGGGGGCCTACAATGAGCAGTTCTTC.

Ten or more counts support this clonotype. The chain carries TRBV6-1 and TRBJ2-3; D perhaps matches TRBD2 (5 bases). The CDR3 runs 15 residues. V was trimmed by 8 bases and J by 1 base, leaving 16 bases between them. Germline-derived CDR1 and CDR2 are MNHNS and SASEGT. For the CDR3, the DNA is TGTGCCAGCGTGTGGAGGAGCCCCGGCACAGATACGCAGTATTTT. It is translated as CASVWRSPGTDTQYF.

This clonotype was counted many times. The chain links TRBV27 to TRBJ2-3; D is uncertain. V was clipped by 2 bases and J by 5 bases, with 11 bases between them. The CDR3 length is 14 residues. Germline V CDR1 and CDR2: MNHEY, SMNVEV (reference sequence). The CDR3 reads CASSLNLGGDTQYF. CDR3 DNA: TGTGCCAGCAGTTTAAATCTAGGTGGAGATACGCAGTATTTT.

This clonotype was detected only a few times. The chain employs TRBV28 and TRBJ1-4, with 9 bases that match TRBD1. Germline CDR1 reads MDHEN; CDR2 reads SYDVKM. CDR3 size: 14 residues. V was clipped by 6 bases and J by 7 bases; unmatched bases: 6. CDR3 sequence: CASREQGAGEKLFF. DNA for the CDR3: TGTGCCAGCAGGGAACAGGGGGCGGGTGAAAAACTGTTTTTT. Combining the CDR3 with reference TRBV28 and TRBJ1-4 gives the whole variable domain DVKVTQSSRYLVKRTGEKVFLECVQDMDHENMFWYRQDPGLGLRLIYFSYDVKMKEKGDIPEGYSVSREKKERFSLILESASTNQTSMYLCASREQGAGEKLFFGSGTQLSVL.

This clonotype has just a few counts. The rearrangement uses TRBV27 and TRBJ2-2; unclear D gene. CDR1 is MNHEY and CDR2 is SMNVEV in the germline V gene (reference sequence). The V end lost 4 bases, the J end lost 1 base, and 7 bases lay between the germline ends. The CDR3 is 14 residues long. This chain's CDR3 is CASSSYRNTGELFF. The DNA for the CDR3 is TGTGCCAGCAGTTCCTACAGGAACACCGGGGAGCTGTTTTTT.

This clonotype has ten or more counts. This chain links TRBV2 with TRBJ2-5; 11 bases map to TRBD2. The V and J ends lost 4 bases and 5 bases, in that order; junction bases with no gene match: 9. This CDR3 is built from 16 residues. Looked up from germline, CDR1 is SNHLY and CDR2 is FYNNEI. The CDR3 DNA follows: TGTGCCAGCAGTGCCGGGACTAGCGGTCCTTGGGAGACCCAGTACTTC. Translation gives CASSAGTSGPWETQYF. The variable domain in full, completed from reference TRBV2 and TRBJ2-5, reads EPEVTQTPSHQVTQMGQEVILRCVPISNHLYFYWYRQILGQKVEFLVSFYNNEISEKSEIFDDQFSVERPDGSNFTLKIRSTKLEDSAMYFCASSAGTSGPWETQYFGPGTRLLVL.

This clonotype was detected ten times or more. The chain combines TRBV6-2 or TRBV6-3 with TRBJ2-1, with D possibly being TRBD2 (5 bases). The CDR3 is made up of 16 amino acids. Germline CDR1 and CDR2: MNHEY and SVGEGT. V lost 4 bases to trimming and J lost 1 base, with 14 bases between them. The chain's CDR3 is CASSLHQLVSYNEQFF. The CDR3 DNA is TGTGCCAGCAGTTTACATCAACTAGTTTCCTACAATGAGCAGTTCTTC.

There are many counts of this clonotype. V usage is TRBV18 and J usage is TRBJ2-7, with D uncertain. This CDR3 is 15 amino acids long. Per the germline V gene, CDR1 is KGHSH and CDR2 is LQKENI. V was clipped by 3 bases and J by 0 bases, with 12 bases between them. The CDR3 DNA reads TGTGCCAGCTCACCTAGGCAGGTGAGCTCCTACGAGCAGTACTTC. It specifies CASSPRQVSSYEQYF.

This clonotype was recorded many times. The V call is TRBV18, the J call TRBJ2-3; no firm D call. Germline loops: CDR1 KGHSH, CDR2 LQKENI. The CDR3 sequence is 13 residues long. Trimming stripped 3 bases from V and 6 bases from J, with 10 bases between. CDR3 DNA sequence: TGTGCCAGCTCACCCCAAAAAAGGGATACGCAGTATTTT. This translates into CASSPQKRDTQYF.

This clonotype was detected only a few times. The CDR3 here is CSVAGTAGETQYF. In DNA form, the CDR3 reads TGCAGCGTTGCAGGTACAGCGGGAGAGACCCAGTACTTC. V and J are TRBV29-1 and TRBJ2-5; possible D gene TRBD2, 6 bases. The CDR3 loop spans 13 amino acids. V gave up 4 bases and J gave up 4 bases, with 13 bases separating them. Germline-derived CDR1 and CDR2 are SQVTM and ANQGSEA.

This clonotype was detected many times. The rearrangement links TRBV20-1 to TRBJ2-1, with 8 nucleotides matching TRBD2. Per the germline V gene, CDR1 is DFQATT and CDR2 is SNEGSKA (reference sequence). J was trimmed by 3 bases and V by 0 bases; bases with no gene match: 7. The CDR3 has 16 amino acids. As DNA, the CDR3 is TGCAGTGCTAGAGATGGGGGTAGCGGGATCTACAATGAGCAGTTCTTC. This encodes CSARDGGSGIYNEQFF.

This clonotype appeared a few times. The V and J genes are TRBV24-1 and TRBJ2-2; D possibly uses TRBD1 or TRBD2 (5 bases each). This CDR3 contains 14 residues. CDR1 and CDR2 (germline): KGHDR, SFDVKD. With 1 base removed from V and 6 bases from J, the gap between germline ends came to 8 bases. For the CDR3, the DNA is TGTGCCACCAGTGATTTAGGGACGGCCGGGGAGCTGTTTTTT. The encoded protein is CATSDLGTAGELFF.

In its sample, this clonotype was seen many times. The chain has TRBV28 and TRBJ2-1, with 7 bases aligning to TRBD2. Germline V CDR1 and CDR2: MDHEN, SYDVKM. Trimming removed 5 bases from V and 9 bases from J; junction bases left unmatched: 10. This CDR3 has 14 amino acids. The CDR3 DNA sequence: TGTGCCAGCAGTGTGCGTTCGGCGGGAGCTGAGCAGTTCTTC. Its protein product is CASSVRSAGAEQFF. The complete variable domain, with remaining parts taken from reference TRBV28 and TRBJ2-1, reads DVKVTQSSRYLVKRTGEKVFLECVQDMDHENMFWYRQDPGLGLRLIYFSYDVKMKEKGDIPEGYSVSREKKERFSLILESASTNQTSMYLCASSVRSAGAEQFFGPGTRLTVL.

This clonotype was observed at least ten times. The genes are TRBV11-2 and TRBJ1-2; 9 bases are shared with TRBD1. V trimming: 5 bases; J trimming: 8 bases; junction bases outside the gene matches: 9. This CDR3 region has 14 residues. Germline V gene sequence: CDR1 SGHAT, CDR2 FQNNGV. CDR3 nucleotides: TGTGCCAGCAGCACCGGGACAGGGCGTAAGGGCTACACCTTC. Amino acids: CASSTGTGRKGYTF.

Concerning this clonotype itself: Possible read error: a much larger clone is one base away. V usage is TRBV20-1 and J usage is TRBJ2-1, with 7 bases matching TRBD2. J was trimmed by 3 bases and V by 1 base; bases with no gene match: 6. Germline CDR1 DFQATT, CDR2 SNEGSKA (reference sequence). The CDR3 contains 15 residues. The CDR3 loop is CSARGIGRIYNEQFF. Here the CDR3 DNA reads TGCAGTGCTAGAGGCATCGGGAGGATCTACAATGAGCAGTTCTTC.